Listed here is a single TCR beta chain. The sample originates from a study of blood T cell repertoires in COVID-19. Study-wide background: T cells, B-cell-depleted T cells, or PBMCs provided the cDNA or gDNA that served as material.

Clones were sequenced by immunoSEQ multiplex PCR, and TCRdb holds only the in-frame ones, with some missing. The data show 65,000 or so clones, about 83% seen once. With 7 bases removed from V and 3 bases from J, the gap between germline ends came to 6 bases. Germline CDR1 reads SNHLY; CDR2 reads FYNNEI. The CDR3 is 11 amino acids. Sequencing used peripheral blood. This clonotype was obtained from a human donor in a cohort sampled during active COVID-19. This chain connects TRBV2 to TRBJ1-2; D remains unclear. DNA of the CDR3: TGTGCCAGCAAACCGGACTATGGCTACACCTTC. It specifies CASKPDYGYTF.